Included here is one T cell receptor beta chain sequence, with context. Its specificity is unknown. This sample stems from a study of T cell responses to AZD1222 COVID-19 vaccine. Findings of the study overall: Spike-wide vaccine-associated CD4 TCRs dominated at 160-218 and 743-854. As reported, nearly half of all spike-specific TCRs target variant regions that are unmutated.

This table comes from immunoSEQ multiplex PCR, and its TCRdb copy is limited to in-frame clones, with some not included. The sample has about 88,000 clones, 92% seen once. The CDR3 sequence is 16 residues long. Between the trimmed V and J ends, which lost 3 bases and 0 bases, there was a span of 18 bases. Germline CDR1 DFQATT, CDR2 SNEGSKA (reference sequence). The chain links TRBV20-1 to TRBJ2-7, with D perhaps given as TRBD1 or TRBD2 (5 bases each). Sequenced here: peripheral blood, sampled on day 0 of AZD1222 vaccination. This clonotype originated in an adult in good health. The CDR3 protein is CSASRAPGRSSYEQYF. CDR3 coding DNA: TGCAGTGCTAGTAGGGCCCCGGGACGGAGCTCCTACGAGCAGTACTTC.